This T cell receptor (beta chain) was profiled in a study of vaccination effects on CD4 cells after COVID-19. Sequencing used immunoSEQ multiplex PCR; TCRdb keeps in-frame clones, though not all of them. The data hold 29,000 or so clones, with roughly 74% observed a single time. A note on this clone: The antigen is unknown.

Peptide-pool stimulation followed by sequencing identified expanded antigen-specific CD4+ clonotypes in the ViraFEST assay. After more than 8 days in culture, the CD4+ T cells were isolated. The vaccine given was either BNT162b2 or mRNA-1273, in two doses. Every well got a few million PBMC, which were grown with 10 IU/ml IL-2 and around 10 ug/ml peptides. Germline V gene lookup returns CDR1 SGHRS and CDR2 YFSETQ. V was clipped by 0 bases and J by 8 bases, with 11 bases between them. The length of the CDR3 is 14 residues. V and J are TRBV5-1 and TRBJ2-2, with a possible D match to TRBD2 (6 bases). This TCR was recovered from a human donor who received a COVID-19 vaccine. Sequencing was performed on CD4+ T cells from PBMCs cultured with HCoV-OC43 spike peptides, taken after COVID-19 vaccination. The sample's subset: HCoV-OC43 spike overlapping peptide pool stimulation. DNA of the CDR3: TGCGCCAGCAGCTTGGGTAGCGGCCTAGGGGAGCTGTTTTTT. Translating gives CASSLGSGLGELFF.